These 22 T cell receptor beta chains were sequenced from one sample in a study of cytomegalovirus exposure and HLA in healthy donors. Vbeta (60) and Jbeta (13) primers were used in the PCR. Data came from immunoSEQ multiplex PCR; TCRdb stores just in-frame clones and leaves some out. The sample gives hundreds of thousands of clones, around 90% of which show up once; roughly 2.3% is in the top ten. The sequencing sample was made of PBMCs. The receptors were sampled from a woman under 30 in good health and CMV-seronegative.

The chain links TRBV5-8 to TRBJ1-5, with D possibly matching TRBD1 (5 bases). The CDR3 totals 15 residues. Per germline, CDR1 SGHTS and CDR2 YDEGEE. V lost 4 bases, J lost 6 bases, and 17 bases lay in between. CDR3 coding DNA: TGTGCCAGCAGCCTGGGACGGGGAATCGGTCAGCCCCAGCATTTT. This gives the protein CASSLGRGIGQPQHF.

The chain carries TRBV11-3 and TRBJ2-2; 7 bases align to TRBD1. CDR1 and CDR2 from the germline V gene are SGHNT and YENEEA. This CDR3 has 16 residues. V shed 3 bases and J 5 bases; nucleotides not matched to a gene: 9. CDR3 sequence reads: CASSFVQGFSTGELFF. DNA of the CDR3: TGTGCCAGCAGCTTCGTACAGGGGTTTTCTACCGGGGAGCTGTTTTTT.

The chain joins TRBV11-1 to TRBJ2-7; 7 bases fit TRBD1. The CDR3 is 15 amino acids. CDR1 SGHAT and CDR2 FQDESV come from the germline V gene (reference sequence). The ends lost 1 base at V and 1 base at J; junction bases unmatched: 4. The CDR3 DNA reads TGTGCCAGCAGCTTAGGGGCGGACAGGTCCTACGAGCAGTACTTC. This codes for CASSLGADRSYEQYF.

The chain links TRBV6-1 to TRBJ2-7; 10 bases agree with TRBD1. The length of the CDR3 is 15 residues. V lost 1 base and J lost 7; bases outside the gene matches: 7. Germline CDR1 reads MNHNS; CDR2 reads SASEGT. The CDR3 DNA is TGTGCCAGCAGTGAAGGGACAGGGGGAATGTGGGAGCAGTACTTC. It codes for CASSEGTGGMWEQYF.

The V call is TRBV10-1, the J call TRBJ2-1, with D possibly TRBD2 on 7 matching bases. V was cut by 3 bases and J by 9 bases, with 18 bases left in between. The CDR3 is 15 amino acids. Germline CDR1 and CDR2: WNHNN and SYGVQD (reference sequence). The DNA for the CDR3 is TGCGCCAGCAGTGACCCCACGGGGGGCCGTGGTGAGCAGTTCTTC. Protein sequence: CASSDPTGGRGEQFF.

The rearrangement uses TRBV19 and TRBJ1-2; the D gene is possibly TRBD1 (6 bases). V was clipped by 4 bases and J by 4 bases, with 19 bases between them. Germline CDR1 and CDR2: LNHDA and SQIVND (reference sequence). The CDR3 consists of 16 residues. CDR3 DNA: TGTGCCAGTAGTACTACAGGGTTTCCGGACCCCTATGGCTACACCTTC. Translated: CASSTTGFPDPYGYTF.

V usage is TRBV30 and J usage is TRBJ1-5; possibly TRBD1 for D (6 bases). The germline V gene has CDR1 GTSNPN and CDR2 SVGIG (reference sequence). The V and J ends lost 2 bases and 7 bases respectively, with 12 bases between them. This CDR3 region has 13 residues. CDR3 sequence (DNA): TGTGCCTGGAGTCTGGACAGTAGCCAGCCCCAGCATTTT. Its protein is CAWSLDSSQPQHF.

This chain connects TRBV11-2 to TRBJ1-5; no definite D call. The V and J ends lost 0 bases and 3 bases respectively, with 6 bases between them. The CDR3 covers 14 residues. CDR1 and CDR2 (germline): SGHAT, FQNNGV. CDR3 in DNA: TGTGCCAGCAGCTTAGACCCCTACAATCAGCCCCAGCATTTT. Protein product: CASSLDPYNQPQHF.

The V call is TRBV5-1, the J call TRBJ2-3; 12 bases are shared with TRBD2. Germline CDR1 and CDR2: SGHRS and YFSETQ. This CDR3 has 16 residues. V lost 2 bases, J lost 2 bases, and 3 bases stayed unmatched. The CDR3 nucleotides are TGCGCCAGCAGCTTAAGGACTAGCGGGGTCACAGATACGCAGTATTTT. Translating gives CASSLRTSGVTDTQYF.

A remark on this clone: The sample carries other DNA sequences with the same CDR3. V is TRBV29-1 and J is TRBJ1-2, with a possible D match to TRBD1 (5 bases). V lost 1 base and J lost 6, with 9 bases in between. Looked up from germline, CDR1 is SQVTM and CDR2 is ANQGSEA. The CDR3 runs to 12 residues. The CDR3, as DNA: TGCAGCGTTGAAGGGCAGGGAAATGGCTACACCTTC. This sequence encodes CSVEGQGNGYTF.

V usage is TRBV4-1 and J usage is TRBJ2-7, with 7 bases lining up with TRBD1. With V trimmed by 4 bases and J by 2 bases, 8 bases remained unmatched. The CDR3 covers 15 residues. Germline CDR1 MGHRA, CDR2 YSYEKL. In DNA form, the CDR3 reads TGCGCCAGCAGCCTCTCGACAGGGCTAACCTACGAGCAGTACTTC. Protein product: CASSLSTGLTYEQYF.

The chain links TRBV5-1 to TRBJ2-1; 11 positions agree with TRBD2. Germline CDR1 and CDR2: SGHRS and YFSETQ. The junction had 5 bases not matched to a gene; V was cut back by 2 bases and J by 7 bases. The CDR3 runs 15 residues. CDR3 bases: TGCGCCAGCAGCTTAACTAGCGGGGGCTGGAATGAGCAGTTCTTC. Translated: CASSLTSGGWNEQFF.

Points on this clone: Other DNA sequences within the sample encode an identical CDR3. The chain recombines TRBV5-4 with TRBJ2-7; 10 nucleotides line up with TRBD1. CDR1 SGHNT and CDR2 YYREEE come from the germline V gene (reference sequence). V lost 0 bases, J lost 7 bases, and 4 bases stayed unmatched. The CDR3 is 14 amino acids. CDR3 nucleotide sequence: TGTGCCAGCAGCTTGGTCGACAGGGGGCTTGAGCAGTACTTC. It encodes CASSLVDRGLEQYF.

The CDR3 DNA follows: TGTGCCATCAGTGACCCCCGCGGACAGGGAAGCTATAGCAATCAGCCCCAGCATTTT. This gives the protein CAISDPRGQGSYSNQPQHF. V usage is TRBV10-3 and J usage is TRBJ1-5; the match to TRBD1 covers 8 bases. The CDR3 has 19 residues. Germline-derived CDR1 and CDR2 are ENHRY and SYGVKD. With 3 bases clipped from V and 0 bases from J, the junction kept 13 bases outside the gene matches.

Details on this clone: Other DNA sequences within the sample encode an identical CDR3. The chain employs TRBV13 and TRBJ1-3; D possibly corresponds to TRBD1 (6 bases). Trimming left V 0 bases short and J 0 bases short, with 9 bases between. The germline V gene encodes CDR1 PRHDT and CDR2 FYEKMQ (reference sequence). The CDR3 spans 16 residues. The CDR3 bases are TGTGCCAGCAGCTTAGGAGACAGGTACTCTGGAAACACCATATATTTT. This translates into CASSLGDRYSGNTIYF. Complete variable domain (other parts from reference TRBV13 and TRBJ1-3): AAGVIQSPRHLIKEKRETATLKCYPIPRHDTVYWYQQGPGQDPQFLISFYEKMQSDKGSIPDRFSAQQFSDYHSELNMSSLELGDSALYFCASSLGDRYSGNTIYFGEGSWLTVV.

This chain uses TRBV30 with TRBJ2-7; TRBD2 agrees at 10 bases. The V segment lost 4 bases and the J segment 3 bases; nucleotides outside the gene matches: 3. The CDR3 has 13 amino acids. CDR1 GTSNPN and CDR2 SVGIG come from the germline V gene (reference sequence). Written as DNA, the CDR3 is TGTGCCTGGACTAGCGGGGGCCTCTACGAGCAGTACTTC. This gives the protein CAWTSGGLYEQYF. The entire variable domain, with the rest obtained from reference TRBV30 and TRBJ2-7, is as follows: SQTIHQWPATLVQPVGSPLSLECTVEGTSNPNLYWYRQAAGRGLQLLFYSVGIGQISSEVPQNLSASRPQDRQFILSSKKLLLSDSGFYLCAWTSGGLYEQYFGPGTRLTVT.

In DNA form, the CDR3 reads TGCGCCACCGAAGTCCCGGACAGCCGCTACGAGCAGTACTTC. It codes for CATEVPDSRYEQYF. This chain connects TRBV10-2 to TRBJ2-7; D perhaps matches TRBD1 (6 bases). The length of the CDR3 is 14 residues. Looked up from germline, CDR1 is WSHSY and CDR2 is SAAADI. Trimming shortened V by 10 bases and J by 3 bases, and 19 bases separated the two germline ends.

The rearrangement uses TRBV7-9 and TRBJ1-2; D call uncertain. CDR3 length: 13 amino acids. CDR1 SEHNR and CDR2 FQNEAQ come from the germline V gene (reference sequence). The germline V and J ends were trimmed by 2 bases and 4 bases, with 8 bases remaining between them. The CDR3 loop reads CASSLFPSYGYTF. CDR3 DNA: TGTGCCAGCAGCTTATTTCCATCCTATGGCTACACCTTC.

J is TRBJ1-1 and V is TRBV5-1; D is possibly TRBD1 (6 bases). The germline V gene encodes CDR1 SGHRS and CDR2 YFSETQ. This CDR3 is built from 13 residues. V dropped 3 bases and J dropped 1 base, with 7 bases sitting between them. Here the CDR3 DNA reads TGCGCCAGCAGCTCCAGGGGGAACACTGAAGCTTTCTTT. It is translated as CASSSRGNTEAFF.

V gene TRBV10-3 combines with J gene TRBJ1-2; 9 bases fit TRBD1. Germline assignment: CDR1 ENHRY and CDR2 SYGVKD. CDR3 size: 18 residues. The J segment lost 8 bases and the V segment lost 0 bases, leaving 16 bases of the junction unmatched. The DNA for the CDR3 is TGTGCCATCAGTGAGTCCCAAATAACCTACGGGACAGGGAACGGCTACACCTTC. This codes for CAISESQITYGTGNGYTF.

The rearrangement links TRBV5-1 to TRBJ2-2; 8 bases line up with TRBD2. This CDR3 is 16 amino acids long. With 0 bases clipped from V and 5 bases from J, the junction kept 6 bases outside the gene matches. Germline values: CDR1 SGHRS, CDR2 YFSETQ. DNA for the CDR3: TGCGCCAGCAGCTTGGGGGCCTTAGCGGGGACCGGGGAGCTGTTTTTT. Protein sequence: CASSLGALAGTGELFF.

The J gene is TRBJ1-2, the V gene TRBV9, with a possible D match to TRBD1 (5 bases). Trimming removed 2 bases at V and 0 bases at J, with 14 bases between. The germline CDR1 and CDR2 sequences are SGDLS and YYNGEE. The CDR3 spans 16 residues. The CDR3, as DNA: TGTGCCAGCAGCGTGGACACTCAGAACTCTAACTATGGCTACACCTTC. It translates to CASSVDTQNSNYGYTF.